The sequence of this T cell receptor beta chain was determined in a study of graft-versus-host responses after intestinal transplantation. About the study: For two to four years after anti-thymocyte globulin induction, all recipients took tacrolimus and steroids. Whole-study results and caveats: Analysis identified GvH clones in recipient marrow, with some appearing first in ileum or blood.

TCRdb's table, derived via immunoSEQ multiplex PCR, lists solely in-frame clones and lacks some. The sample contains approximately 85,000 clones, less than 95% of which appear only once. This CDR3 comprises 12 residues. As regards this clone: Its antigen is unidentified.

This receptor was obtained from a human donor who was the organ donor for an intestinal transplant. This chain links TRBV7-5 with TRBJ1-3; the table's D call of TRBD1 was not tested on the DNA. TRBV7-5 is recorded as a pseudogene. Sequencing used unstimulated CD8+ T cells sorted from spleen or lymph node cells, obtained before transplant. The CDR3 DNA follows: TGTGTCAGAACGCAGACTGGAAACACCATATATTTT. Translated, it gives CVRTQTGNTIYF.